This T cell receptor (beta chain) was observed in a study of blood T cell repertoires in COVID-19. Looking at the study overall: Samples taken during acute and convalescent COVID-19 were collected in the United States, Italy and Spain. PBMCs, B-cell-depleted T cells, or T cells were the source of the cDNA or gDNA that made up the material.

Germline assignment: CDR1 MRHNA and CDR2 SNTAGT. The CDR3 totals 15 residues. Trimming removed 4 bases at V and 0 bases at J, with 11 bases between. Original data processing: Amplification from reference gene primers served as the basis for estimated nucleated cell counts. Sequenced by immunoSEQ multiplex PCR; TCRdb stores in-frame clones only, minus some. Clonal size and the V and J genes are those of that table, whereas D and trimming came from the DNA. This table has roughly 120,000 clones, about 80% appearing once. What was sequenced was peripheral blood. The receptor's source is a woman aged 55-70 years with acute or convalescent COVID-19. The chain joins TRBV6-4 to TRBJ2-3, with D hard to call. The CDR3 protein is CASSATVLSTDTQYF. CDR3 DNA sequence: TGTGCCAGCAGTGCTACGGTCCTTAGCACAGATACGCAGTATTTT.